These 18 T cell receptor beta chains were sequenced from one sample in a study of shared clonotypes between healthy human individuals. Produced via immunoSEQ multiplex PCR; TCRdb's table is partial and in-frame only. The sample consists of about 2 million clones, about 94% of them appearing once. Positive CCR7 selection of CD45RO-negative cells yielded the naive CD8 cells, and terminally differentiated effector memory CD45RA+ cells were excluded. Material: naive CD8+ T cells sorted from blood. The receptor source for this set is a man aged 18 to 35 in good health.

The chain has TRBV2 and TRBJ2-1; D uncertain. The CDR3 spans 11 residues. The V gene lost 7 bases and the J gene lost 7 bases, with 8 bases spanning the gap. Germline V lookup: CDR1 SNHLY, CDR2 FYNNEI. The CDR3 sequence is CASNWDNEQFF. The CDR3 nucleotides read TGTGCCAGCAATTGGGATAATGAGCAGTTCTTC.

Points on this clone: Relative to the germline gene, one junction end is altered; a read error may explain this. The CDR3 here is CAIKVEEQYF. The CDR3 coding sequence is TGTGCTATCAAGGTGGAGGAGCAGTACTTC. V gene TRBV10-3 combines with J gene TRBJ2-7; D remains unclear. The V gene's germline CDR1 is ENHRY and CDR2 SYGVKD. The CDR3 contains 10 residues.

A note on this clone: Other DNA sequences within the sample encode an identical CDR3. This chain links TRBV9 with TRBJ2-7, with D tentatively TRBD2 (5 bases). CDR1 is SGDLS, CDR2 YYNGEE, per germline. The CDR3 spans 13 residues. V lost 4 bases, J lost 0 bases, and 8 bases lay in between. CDR3 nucleotide sequence: TGTGCCAGCAGCCCGGGGAGCTCCTACGAGCAGTACTTC. Translating it yields CASSPGSSYEQYF. Full variable domain (outside the CDR3, taken from reference TRBV9 and TRBJ2-7): DSGVTQTPKHLITATGQRVTLRCSPRSGDLSVYWYQQSLDQGLQFLIQYYNGEERAKGNILERFSAQQFPDLHSELNLSSLELGDSALYFCASSPGSSYEQYFGPGTRLTVT.

Worth noting for this clone: The same CDR3 can be traced to other DNA sequences in this sample. The V and J genes are TRBV28 and TRBJ2-7; D is perhaps TRBD2 (5 bases). The CDR3 consists of 12 residues. V dropped 3 bases and J dropped 3 bases, with 6 bases sitting between them. Germline V gene data show CDR1 as MDHEN and CDR2 as SYDVKM. The CDR3 reads CASSFAGYEQYF. The CDR3 DNA reads TGTGCCAGCAGTTTTGCGGGCTACGAGCAGTACTTC.

The gene calls are TRBV6-1 and TRBJ2-3; D may match TRBD1 or TRBD2 (5 bases each). The CDR3 totals 16 residues. Germline CDR1 reads MNHNS; CDR2 reads SASEGT. Trimming shortened V by 2 bases and J by 2 bases, and 14 bases separated the two germline ends. CDR3 nucleotides: TGTGCCAGCAGTGAATGGCGAGGGGATCCCACAGATACGCAGTATTTT. It encodes CASSEWRGDPTDTQYF.

The CDR3 DNA reads as TGTGCCAGCCGGGTACAGGGACTCGGCGATGGCTACACCTTC. As protein: CASRVQGLGDGYTF. This chain connects TRBV27 to TRBJ1-2, with D possibly matching TRBD1 (6 bases). Germline CDR1 reads MNHEY; CDR2 reads SMNVEV (reference sequence). V was pared by 8 bases and J by 6 bases, with 19 bases between. The CDR3 contains 14 residues.

V and J are TRBV27 and TRBJ2-5; 8 bases map to TRBD2. Germline V gene data show CDR1 as MNHEY and CDR2 as SMNVEV (reference sequence). J gave up 2 bases and V 5 bases, and 7 bases lay outside the gene matches. The CDR3 loop spans 15 amino acids. In DNA, the CDR3 is TGTGCCAGCAGTCCACTGGGACTAGGGCAAGAGACCCAGTACTTC. The encoded protein is CASSPLGLGQETQYF.

The J gene is TRBJ2-7, the V gene TRBV28; D remains unclear. Deletions cut 6 bases from V and 6 bases from J, with 21 bases between. Germline CDR1 and CDR2: MDHEN and SYDVKM. The CDR3 has 15 residues. The CDR3 DNA reads as TGTGCCAGCAGCGAAGCGAGTAATTGGTTGAGCGAGCAGTACTTC. This gives the protein CASSEASNWLSEQYF.

This clone is a singleton in its sample. In the same sample, other DNA sequences code for this CDR3. The chain employs TRBV7-8 and TRBJ2-7; D is uncertain. The CDR3 loop spans 13 amino acids. Germline assignment: CDR1 SGHVS and CDR2 FQNEAQ. The V end lost 6 bases, the J end lost 0 bases, and 9 bases lay between the germline ends. The CDR3 reads CASSLTSSYEQYF. Here the CDR3 DNA reads TGTGCCAGCAGTTTGACGAGCTCCTACGAGCAGTACTTC.

V is TRBV4-1 and J is TRBJ2-7; 9 bases are a match to TRBD2. Germline-derived CDR1 and CDR2 are MGHRA and YSYEKL. The CDR3 extends over 16 amino acids. The V and J ends lost 4 bases and 3 bases, in that order; junction bases with no gene match: 10. CDR3 in amino acids: CASSLGAGTSSYEQYF. Written as DNA, the CDR3 is TGCGCCAGCAGCCTAGGGGCCGGGACTAGCAGCTACGAGCAGTACTTC.

This chain links TRBV6-6 with TRBJ1-4; D gene unclear. Germline V gene sequence: CDR1 MNHNY, CDR2 SVGAGI (reference sequence). The CDR3 is made up of 12 amino acids. V was cut by 9 bases and J by 4 bases, with 9 bases left in between. The CDR3 DNA sequence: TGTGCCAGTCAAGGAAGTAATGAAAAACTGTTTTTT. Translation gives CASQGSNEKLFF.

The chain couples TRBV7-2 to TRBJ2-1; 10 bases are shared with TRBD2. The CDR3 runs 14 residues. V shed 6 bases and J 7 bases; nucleotides not matched to a gene: 6. CDR1 and CDR2 (germline): SGHTA, FQGNSA. CDR3 sequence (DNA): TGTGCCAGCAGACTAGCGGGACTATTAAATGAGCAGTTCTTC. Encoded protein: CASRLAGLLNEQFF.

In its sample, this clone was seen once. The V and J genes are TRBV6-5 and TRBJ1-4; D is possibly TRBD1 (5 bases). From germline, CDR1 is MNHEY and CDR2 SVGAGI. This CDR3 contains 15 residues. V was clipped by 2 bases and J by 7 bases, with 14 bases between them. The CDR3: CASSYEGRVSEKLFF. The CDR3 bases are TGTGCCAGCAGTTACGAGGGCAGGGTGTCTGAAAAACTGTTTTTT.

The chain has TRBV28 and TRBJ2-1, with TRBD2 matching 8 bases. There are 14 residues in the CDR3. Trimming took 2 bases from V and 7 from J; bases not matched to a gene: 4. CDR1 and CDR2 from the germline V gene are MDHEN and SYDVKM. CDR3 amino acids: CASSLAGGMNEQFF. Written as DNA, the CDR3 is TGTGCCAGCAGTTTAGCGGGGGGTATGAATGAGCAGTTCTTC.

This chain joins TRBV4-1 and TRBJ1-6, with 8 bases fitting TRBD1. The CDR3 runs to 18 residues. CDR1 MGHRA and CDR2 YSYEKL come from the germline V gene. V lost 0 bases and J lost 10; bases outside the gene matches: 14. This chain's CDR3 is CASSQDGQGAKYRSPLHF. CDR3 DNA: TGCGCCAGCAGCCAAGATGGGCAGGGGGCTAAGTATAGATCACCCCTCCACTTT.

The genes are TRBV5-1 and TRBJ2-7; 8 positions agree with TRBD2. The germline gives CDR1 SGHRS, CDR2 YFSETQ. This CDR3 comprises 15 residues. V gave up 4 bases and J gave up 5 bases; unmatched junction bases: 11. CDR3 coding DNA: TGCGCCAGCAGCCTAGTAGCGGGATCCTACGACGAGCAGTACTTC. Translation gives CASSLVAGSYDEQYF.

This chain uses TRBV11-2 with TRBJ2-5, with D maybe TRBD1 (6 bases). Germline values: CDR1 SGHAT, CDR2 FQNNGV. Deletions cut 5 bases from V and 2 bases from J, with 12 bases between. This CDR3 has 14 amino acids. This chain's CDR3 is CASSRWGLQETQYF. CDR3 DNA: TGTGCCAGCAGCCGGTGGGGGCTGCAAGAGACCCAGTACTTC. Looking up the rest from reference TRBV11-2 and TRBJ2-5 gives the full variable domain: EAGVAQSPRYKIIEKRQSVAFWCNPISGHATLYWYQQILGQGPKLLIQFQNNGVVDDSQLPKDRFSAERLKGVDSTLKIQPAKLEDSAVYLCASSRWGLQETQYFGPGTRLLVL.

This rearrangement joins TRBV11-3 to TRBJ2-1; TRBD2 agrees at 8 bases. The germline V gene has CDR1 SGHNT and CDR2 YENEEA. The CDR3 sequence is 16 residues long. The ends lost 1 base at V and 4 bases at J; junction bases unmatched: 6. CDR3 protein: CASSLVGTSSYNEQFF. The DNA of the CDR3 is TGTGCCAGCAGCTTAGTAGGGACTAGTAGTTACAATGAGCAGTTCTTC.